A single sample gave rise to the 19 T cell receptor beta chains below, sequenced in a study of blood T cell repertoires in COVID-19. TCRdb's table, derived via immunoSEQ multiplex PCR, lists solely in-frame clones and lacks some. Of roughly 400,000 clones listed, about 90% are singletons. Sequencing used PBMCs or T cells enriched from blood (not recorded which). The receptors were gathered from a woman aged 25 to 39 who had recovered from COVID-19.

The chain links TRBV10-3 to TRBJ1-5; no clear D gene. V gave up 2 bases and J gave up 0 bases, with 5 bases separating them. The germline CDR1 and CDR2 sequences are ENHRY and SYGVKD. This CDR3 is 14 amino acids long. The CDR3 sequence is CAISEVHSNQPQHF. In nucleotides, the CDR3 is TGTGCCATCAGTGAGGTCCATAGCAATCAGCCCCAGCATTTT.

The V gene is TRBV6-2 or TRBV6-3, the J gene TRBJ1-2; no reliable D call. Per germline, CDR1 MNHEY and CDR2 SVGEGT. The CDR3 length is 11 residues. V lost 5 bases and J 7 bases, leaving 8 bases between the germline ends. The DNA of the CDR3 is TGTGCCAGCAGTAACGGACTTGGCTACACCTTC. It translates to CASSNGLGYTF.

The V gene is TRBV7-2, the J gene TRBJ1-5; no firm D call. The CDR3 totals 17 residues. The V end lost 5 bases, the J end lost 4 bases, and 21 bases lay between the germline ends. Germline values: CDR1 SGHTA, CDR2 FQGNSA. The CDR3 protein is CASSLRQAPNANQPQHF. The CDR3 bases are TGTGCCAGCAGCCTAAGGCAGGCGCCCAACGCAAATCAGCCCCAGCATTTT.

This chain connects TRBV7-2 to TRBJ2-2, with 7 bases matching TRBD1. Germline loops: CDR1 SGHTA, CDR2 FQGNSA. The trim removed 5 bases at V and 6 bases at J, leaving 6 bases unmatched. The CDR3 length is 14 residues. DNA for the CDR3: TGTGCCAGCAGCCGGCAGGGGGAAGCCGGGGAGCTGTTTTTT. It is translated as CASSRQGEAGELFF.

This chain connects TRBV6-2 or TRBV6-3 to TRBJ1-1; TRBD1 is a possible D gene (5 bases). Germline V lookup: CDR1 MNHEY, CDR2 SVGEGT. Trimming took off 2 bases at V and 5 bases at J, with 12 bases between the two ends. The CDR3 consists of 14 residues. CDR3 nucleotide sequence: TGTGCCAGCAGTTACAACAGGATAGGGACTGAAGCTTTCTTT. Its protein is CASSYNRIGTEAFF.

This chain connects TRBV28 to TRBJ1-4; 7 nucleotides align to TRBD1. The CDR3 has 15 amino acids. Per the germline V gene, CDR1 is MDHEN and CDR2 is SYDVKM. The V gene end was trimmed by 5 bases and the J gene end by 0 bases; junction bases not matched to a gene: 3. The CDR3 nucleotides read TGTGCCAGCAGTCAGGGACAGTCAACTAATGAAAAACTGTTTTTT. It codes for CASSQGQSTNEKLFF.

This clone was seen only once. The genes are TRBV7-9 and TRBJ2-3; 8 nucleotides agree with TRBD2. Germline lookup yields CDR1 SEHNR and CDR2 FQNEAQ (reference sequence). This CDR3 region has 13 residues. Trimming took 5 bases from V and 4 from J; bases not matched to a gene: 2. The CDR3 here is CASSRAGADTQYF. The DNA for the CDR3 is TGTGCCAGCAGCCGAGCGGGAGCAGATACGCAGTATTTT.

The chain is built from TRBV29-1 and TRBJ1-5; no reliable D call. In germline, CDR1 is SQVTM, CDR2 ANQGSEA. CDR3 length: 14 residues. The ends were cut back, 4 bases at V and 3 bases at J, with 13 bases in the middle. The CDR3 region is CSVVLDTYNQPQHF. The CDR3, as DNA: TGCAGCGTTGTGTTAGACACCTACAATCAGCCCCAGCATTTT.

The rearrangement joins TRBV4-3 to TRBJ2-1; tentatively, D is TRBD1 (6 bases). Germline V gives CDR1 LGHNA, CDR2 YSLEER. The CDR3 runs to 14 residues. The V and J ends lost 10 bases and 0 bases respectively, with 13 bases between them. CDR3 nucleotides: TGCGCCATGAATCAGACAGGCTCCTACAATGAGCAGTTCTTC. Protein product: CAMNQTGSYNEQFF.

The V gene is TRBV19, the J gene TRBJ1-1; perhaps TRBD1 as D (5 bases). The CDR3 consists of 13 residues. Per the germline V gene, CDR1 is LNHDA and CDR2 is SQIVND (reference sequence). Between the trimmed V and J ends, which lost 1 base and 4 bases, there was a span of 7 bases. This chain's CDR3 is CASSIVGGTEAFF. CDR3 nucleotides: TGTGCCAGTAGTATAGTGGGGGGCACTGAAGCTTTCTTT.

This clone occurred a few times. J is TRBJ1-1 and V is TRBV7-9; 9 bases fit TRBD1. Germline V gives CDR1 SEHNR, CDR2 FQNEAQ (reference sequence). Trimming at V came to 5 bases and at J to 1 base, leaving 2 bases not matched to a gene. The CDR3 has 14 residues. The CDR3 DNA reads TGTGCCAGCAGCCAGACAGGGGGGAACACTGAAGCTTTCTTT. Its translation: CASSQTGGNTEAFF.

The chain uses TRBV29-1 and TRBJ1-5; tentative D call: TRBD1 (5 bases). The CDR3 is made up of 12 amino acids. V lost 5 bases, J lost 11 bases, and 16 bases lay in between. In germline, CDR1 is SQVTM, CDR2 ANQGSEA. The CDR3 here is CSVSQGPGAQHF. CDR3 DNA sequence: TGCAGCGTTTCCCAGGGCCCTGGGGCCCAGCATTTT.

The V gene is TRBV5-3, the J gene TRBJ2-5, with 7 positions matching TRBD1. TRBV5-3 is noted as an ORF with a role that remains uncertain. The CDR3 covers 16 residues. Unmatched junction bases numbered 15, after V lost 9 bases and J lost 1 base. This chain's CDR3 is CAIPSPGTAIQETQYF. CDR3 nucleotides: TGTGCCATCCCCTCTCCCGGGACAGCCATCCAAGAGACCCAGTACTTC.

The V call is TRBV27, the J call TRBJ1-3, with D possibly TRBD1 on 6 matching bases. Deletions cut 5 bases from V and 2 bases from J, with 13 bases between. The CDR3 has 15 residues. Germline values: CDR1 MNHEY, CDR2 SMNVEV (reference sequence). The CDR3 nucleotides are TGTGCCAGCAGTCCACAGGGTATAGCTGGAAACACCATATATTTT. Translation: CASSPQGIAGNTIYF.

The chain carries TRBV7-8 and TRBJ2-1; D is unclear. V shed 3 bases and J shed 7 bases, with 4 bases lying between them. CDR1 is SGHVS and CDR2 is FQNEAQ in the germline V gene. The CDR3 spans 11 residues. The CDR3 DNA reads TGTGCCAGCAGCTTTCAGAATGAGCAGTTCTTC. It translates to CASSFQNEQFF.

V and J are TRBV10-3 and TRBJ1-3, with 9 bases matching TRBD1. The germline CDR1 and CDR2 sequences are ENHRY and SYGVKD. V dropped 2 bases and J dropped 0; count of bases not matched to a gene: 5. This CDR3 has 17 amino acids. DNA for the CDR3: TGTGCCATCAGTGAGCGGGGGACAGGGCGCTCTGGAAACACCATATATTTT. The encoded protein is CAISERGTGRSGNTIYF.

The CDR3 DNA reads as TGTGCCACCAGTGATGCCCGGAAGGGACTTTATCAGCCCCAGCATTTT. This gives the protein CATSDARKGLYQPQHF. This sequence joins TRBV24-1 and TRBJ1-5, with a tentative D call TRBD1 (5 bases). The germline V and J ends were trimmed by 3 bases and 5 bases, with 16 bases remaining between them. Looked up from germline, CDR1 is KGHDR and CDR2 is SFDVKD. The CDR3 extends over 16 amino acids.

The chain recombines TRBV4-1 with TRBJ1-6; D is undetermined. The CDR3 sequence is 12 residues long. V was trimmed by 4 bases and J by 10 bases, leaving 8 bases between them. Germline V gene sequence: CDR1 MGHRA, CDR2 YSYEKL. The chain's CDR3 is CASSRRESPLHF. CDR3 DNA: TGCGCCAGCAGCCGCCGGGAATCACCCCTCCACTTT.

This clone was seen only a few times. This CDR3 reads CSVEPYRGPSTDTQYF. CDR3 coding DNA: TGCAGCGTTGAACCTTACAGGGGCCCTAGCACAGATACGCAGTATTTT. The V and J genes are TRBV29-1 and TRBJ2-3, with 7 bases identical to TRBD1. Germline V gene sequence: CDR1 SQVTM, CDR2 ANQGSEA. CDR3 length equals 16 residues. V shed 2 bases and J 0 bases; nucleotides not matched to a gene: 8.